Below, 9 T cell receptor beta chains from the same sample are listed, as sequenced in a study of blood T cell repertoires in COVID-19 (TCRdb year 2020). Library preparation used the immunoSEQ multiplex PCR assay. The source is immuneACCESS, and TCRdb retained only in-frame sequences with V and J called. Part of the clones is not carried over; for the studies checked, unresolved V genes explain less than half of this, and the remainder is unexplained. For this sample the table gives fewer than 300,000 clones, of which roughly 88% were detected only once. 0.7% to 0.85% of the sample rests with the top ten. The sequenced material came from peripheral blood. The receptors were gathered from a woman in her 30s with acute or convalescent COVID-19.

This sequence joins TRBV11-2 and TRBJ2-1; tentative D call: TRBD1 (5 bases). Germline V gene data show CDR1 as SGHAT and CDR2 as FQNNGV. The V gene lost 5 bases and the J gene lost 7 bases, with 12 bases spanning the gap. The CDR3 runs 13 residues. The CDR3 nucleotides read TGTGCCAGCAGCCTGGGGCCCGGGAATGAGCAGTTCTTC. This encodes CASSLGPGNEQFF.

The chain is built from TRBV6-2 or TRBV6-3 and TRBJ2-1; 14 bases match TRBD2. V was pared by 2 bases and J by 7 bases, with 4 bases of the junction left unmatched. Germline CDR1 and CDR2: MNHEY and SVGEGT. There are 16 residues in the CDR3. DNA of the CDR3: TGTGCCAGCAGTTACGGGACTAGCGGGAGTTGGAATGAGCAGTTCTTC. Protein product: CASSYGTSGSWNEQFF.

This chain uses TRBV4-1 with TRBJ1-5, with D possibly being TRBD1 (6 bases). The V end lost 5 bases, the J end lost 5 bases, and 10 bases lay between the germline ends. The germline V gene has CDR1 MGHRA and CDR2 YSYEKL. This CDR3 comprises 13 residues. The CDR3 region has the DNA TGCGCCAGCAGCATGGACAGAGATCAGCCCCAGCATTTT. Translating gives CASSMDRDQPQHF.

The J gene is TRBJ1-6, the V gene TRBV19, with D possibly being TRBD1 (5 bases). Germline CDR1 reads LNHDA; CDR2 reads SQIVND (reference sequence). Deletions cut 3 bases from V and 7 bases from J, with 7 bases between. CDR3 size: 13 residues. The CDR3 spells CASSMGRNSPLHF. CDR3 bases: TGTGCCAGTAGTATGGGGCGGAATTCACCCCTCCACTTT.

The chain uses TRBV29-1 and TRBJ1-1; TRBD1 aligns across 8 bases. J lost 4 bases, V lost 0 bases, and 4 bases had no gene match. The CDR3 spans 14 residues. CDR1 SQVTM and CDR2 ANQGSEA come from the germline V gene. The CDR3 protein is CSVEESRGRTEAFF. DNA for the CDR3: TGCAGCGTTGAAGAGTCCAGGGGGCGCACTGAAGCTTTCTTT.

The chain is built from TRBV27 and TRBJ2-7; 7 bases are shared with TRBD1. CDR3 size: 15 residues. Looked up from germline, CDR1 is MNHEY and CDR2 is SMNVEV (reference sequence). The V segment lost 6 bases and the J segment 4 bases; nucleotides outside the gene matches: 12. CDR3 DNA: TGTGCCAGCAGCCATTATCCGGGACAGACATACGAGCAGTACTTC. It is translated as CASSHYPGQTYEQYF.

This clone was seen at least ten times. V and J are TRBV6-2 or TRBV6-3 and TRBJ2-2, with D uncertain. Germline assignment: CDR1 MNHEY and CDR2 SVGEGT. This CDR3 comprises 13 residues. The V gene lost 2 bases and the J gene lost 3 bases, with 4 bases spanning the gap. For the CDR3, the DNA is TGTGCCAGCAGTTACGCGGACACCGGGGAGCTGTTTTTT. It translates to CASSYADTGELFF.

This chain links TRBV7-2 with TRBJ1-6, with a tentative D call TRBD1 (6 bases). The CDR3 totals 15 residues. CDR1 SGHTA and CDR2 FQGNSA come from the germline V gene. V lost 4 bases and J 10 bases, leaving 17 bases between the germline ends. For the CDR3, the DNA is TGTGCCAGCAGCTATAACGGGGGGGGCAGGTCACCCCTCCACTTT. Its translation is CASSYNGGGRSPLHF.

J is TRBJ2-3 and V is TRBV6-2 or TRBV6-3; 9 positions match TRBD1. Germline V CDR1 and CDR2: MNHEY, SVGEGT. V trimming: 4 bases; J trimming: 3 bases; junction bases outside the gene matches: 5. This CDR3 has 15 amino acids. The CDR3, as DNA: TGTGCCAGCAGTTTAAAGGGACAGGGAACAGATACGCAGTATTTT. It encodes CASSLKGQGTDTQYF.